These T cell receptor beta chains were read from a single sample in a study of blood T cell repertoires in COVID-19. The protocol was immunoSEQ multiplex PCR, while the TCRdb copy is restricted to in-frame clones and leaves out a portion. The profile shows 110,000 or so clones, roughly 85% of them singletons. Sequencing was carried out using peripheral blood. The source is a human donor in a cohort sampled during active COVID-19. Both conserved end residues are part of each CDR3. Each record gives: J gene, D gene, clone size, V gene, CDR3 protein, CDR3 DNA. The D gene is left open where the match is weak. For some rows the clone size is stated as once, few or many, or as a class when expanded; others skip it.

TRBJ2-6,.,.,TRBV2,CASSDGGRGANVLTF,TGTGCCAGCAGTGACGGGGGGCGTGGGGCCAACGTCCTGACTTTC
TRBJ1-2,.,.,TRBV5-4,CASRAGSEANYGYTF,TGTGCCAGCAGAGCAGGGTCCGAAGCTAACTATGGCTACACCTTC
TRBJ1-6,TRBD1,.,TRBV9,CASSPLQGQGTSPLHF,TGTGCCAGCAGCCCCCTCCAGGGACAGGGAACTTCACCCCTCCACTTT
TRBJ2-7,.,once,TRBV19,CASSPPGVADYEQYF,TGTGCCAGTAGTCCGCCAGGGGTAGCCGACTACGAGCAGTACTTC
TRBJ1-1,.,few,TRBV4-1,CASSARGSGTEAFF,TGCGCCAGCAGCGCAAGGGGGTCGGGGACTGAAGCTTTCTTT
TRBJ1-5,.,.,TRBV6-2/TRBV6-3,CASSLQYNQPQHF,TGTGCCAGCAGTTTGCAGTATAATCAGCCCCAGCATTTT
TRBJ1-1,TRBD1,.,TRBV10-3,CAISSGTGLIMNTEAFF,TGTGCCATCAGTTCCGGGACAGGGCTTATCATGAACACTGAAGCTTTCTTT
TRBJ2-5,TRBD1,few,TRBV5-1,CASSTWTGGAKETQYF,TGCGCCAGCAGCACCTGGACAGGGGGAGCCAAAGAGACCCAGTACTTC
TRBJ2-3,.,.,TRBV5-1,CASSFAAAVSDTQYF,TGCGCCAGCAGCTTCGCAGCCGCGGTGTCAGATACGCAGTATTTT
TRBJ2-1,TRBD2,.,TRBV6-2/TRBV6-3,CASSYSGRGDTDEQFF,TGTGCCAGCAGTTACTCAGGGCGGGGGGATACGGATGAGCAGTTCTTC
TRBJ1-6,.,.,TRBV5-4,CASSLEGVNSPLHF,TGTGCCAGCAGCTTGGAAGGGGTTAATTCACCCCTCCACTTT
TRBJ1-2,.,.,TRBV19,CASMGTTAYGYTF,TGTGCCAGTATGGGCACGACGGCTTATGGCTACACCTTC
TRBJ2-1,TRBD2,.,TRBV7-3,CASSLMGGSSYNEQFF,TGTGCCAGCAGCTTAATGGGCGGGAGCTCCTACAATGAGCAGTTCTTC
TRBJ1-1,TRBD1,.,TRBV27,CASSLAGGTEAFF,TGTGCCAGCAGTTTAGCAGGGGGAACTGAAGCTTTCTTT
TRBJ2-7,.,.,TRBV7-6,CASSLRGGSLYEQYF,TGTGCCAGCAGCTTAAGGGGTGGCAGCCTCTACGAGCAGTACTTC
TRBJ1-1,TRBD1,few,TRBV7-2,CASSLTGQGSLTFF,TGTGCCAGCAGCTTAACGGGACAGGGTAGTTTAACTTTCTTT